A selection of T cell receptor beta chains follows, all from one sample in a study of blood T cell repertoires in COVID-19. Sequencing was performed with immunoSEQ multiplex PCR; in TCRdb, only in-frame clones are kept and a portion is missing. The profile shows about 150,000 clones, about nine tenths of them singletons. Sequenced sample: peripheral blood. The receptors originated from a man of 80 years or more with acute or convalescent COVID-19. The CDR3 runs from the conserved cysteine through the conserved F or W. The D gene is left open where the match is weak. Clone size is stated in some rows and not others, as once, few, many or a class when expanded.

>TRBJ2-5|TRBV5-1|-|-
CASSEELRTQYF
TGCGCCAGCAGCGAAGAGCTCCGGACCCAGTACTTC
>TRBJ2-5|TRBV4-1|-|few
CASSQEGAQETQYF
TGCGCCAGCAGCCAAGAGGGGGCTCAAGAGACCCAGTACTTC
>TRBJ2-7|TRBV5-4|-|many
CASSLGSSYEQYF
TGTGCCAGCAGCTTGGGGAGCTCCTACGAGCAGTACTTC
>TRBJ1-2|TRBV5-1|-|-
CASSLEGSGGYTF
TGCGCCAGCAGCTTGGAGGGTTCGGGGGGCTACACCTTC
>TRBJ2-5|TRBV29-1|TRBD2|-
CSAGLVPPETQYF
TGCAGCGCGGGACTAGTCCCCCCAGAGACCCAGTACTTC
>TRBJ2-3|TRBV6-5|-|-
CASSYGRPPATDTQYF
TGTGCCAGCAGTTACGGCAGGCCGCCCGCCACAGATACGCAGTATTTT
>TRBJ2-5|TRBV3-1/TRBV3-2|TRBD2|-
CASSNSGGAEETQYF
TGTGCCAGCAGCAATAGCGGGGGGGCAGAGGAGACCCAGTACTTC
>TRBJ1-2|TRBV5-6|TRBD1|-
CASSFRDRASEGYTF
TGTGCCAGCAGCTTCCGGGACAGGGCTAGCGAGGGCTACACCTTC
>TRBJ2-5|TRBV10-3|-|-
CAINEHGGQETQYF
TGTGCCATCAACGAACATGGCGGCCAAGAGACCCAGTACTTC
>TRBJ1-4|TRBV3-1/TRBV3-2|-|-
CASSPGPLWEKLFF
TGTGCCAGCAGCCCAGGGCCCCTATGGGAAAAACTGTTTTTT
>TRBJ2-2|TRBV19|-|-
CASSVEVALNTGELFF
TGTGCCAGTAGTGTGGAAGTAGCTCTGAACACCGGGGAGCTGTTTTTT
>TRBJ1-3|TRBV5-5|-|once
CASSPRQAGNTIYF
TGTGCCAGCAGCCCCAGACAGGCTGGAAACACCATATATTTT
>TRBJ2-4|TRBV5-4|TRBD2|few
CASSLPSSGLAKNIQYF
TGTGCCAGCAGCTTGCCTTCTAGCGGCTTAGCCAAAAACATTCAGTACTTC
>TRBJ2-2|TRBV18|-|-
CASSPNSASTGELFF
TGTGCCAGCTCACCGAATAGCGCGTCCACCGGGGAGCTGTTTTTT
>TRBJ2-4|TRBV28|TRBD1|-
CASSDDREAKNIQYF
TGTGCCAGCAGTGACGACAGGGAAGCCAAAAACATTCAGTACTTC
>TRBJ1-6|TRBV5-1|-|-
CASSLGGVQNSPLHF
TGCGCCAGCAGCTTGGGCGGAGTGCAGAATTCACCCCTCCACTTT
>TRBJ2-7|TRBV28|-|-
CASSYPRGANYEQYF
TGTGCCAGCAGCTATCCCCGGGGAGCGAACTACGAGCAGTACTTC
>TRBJ1-2|TRBV4-1|-|once
CASSQVGGQANYGYTF
TGCGCCAGCAGCCAAGTGGGCGGGCAGGCAAACTATGGCTACACCTTC
>TRBJ2-1|TRBV18|-|-
CASSPQLNEQFF
TGTGCCAGCTCACCTCAGTTAAATGAGCAGTTCTTC
>TRBJ2-1|TRBV28|TRBD1|-
CASSPATGAYNEQFF
TGTGCCAGCAGTCCTGCGACAGGGGCTTACAATGAGCAGTTCTTC
>TRBJ2-7|TRBV5-6|TRBD2|-
CASSLALSGSRYEQYF
TGTGCCAGCAGCTTGGCCCTTAGCGGGAGTCGCTACGAGCAGTACTTC
>TRBJ2-7|TRBV9|TRBD1|-
CASSAGQGISEQYF
TGTGCCAGCAGCGCGGGACAGGGCATATCCGAGCAGTACTTC
>TRBJ2-5|TRBV7-9|-|-
CASSLAETAQETQYF
TGTGCCAGCAGCTTAGCTGAGACAGCTCAAGAGACCCAGTACTTC
>TRBJ1-2|TRBV5-1|-|-
CASSGWQGPGDGYTF
TGCGCCAGCAGCGGGTGGCAGGGGCCAGGGGATGGCTACACCTTC
>TRBJ1-2|TRBV5-1|-|-
CASSPARGLISGYGYTF
TGCGCCAGCAGCCCCGCCAGGGGCCTCATCTCTGGCTATGGCTACACCTTC
>TRBJ1-2|TRBV5-1|-|-
CASSLGQTSIYGYTF
TGCGCCAGCAGCTTGGGACAGACCTCCATCTATGGCTACACCTTC
>TRBJ1-1|TRBV5-1|-|-
CASNSDVNTEAFF
TGCGCCAGCAACTCCGATGTGAACACTGAAGCTTTCTTT
>TRBJ1-5|TRBV27|-|-
CASRAGALSNQPQHF
TGTGCCAGCCGGGCGGGGGCGCTTTCTAATCAGCCCCAGCATTTT
>TRBJ2-7|TRBV2|TRBD2|-
CASSGGSTYEQYF
TGTGCCAGCAGCGGCGGGAGTACCTACGAGCAGTACTTC
>TRBJ2-3|TRBV7-9|TRBD2|-
CASSRKTSGGADTQYF
TGTGCCAGCAGCCGCAAGACTAGCGGGGGGGCGGATACGCAGTATTTT
>TRBJ1-1|TRBV20-1|-|-
CSASQVLKYEAFF
TGCAGTGCTAGTCAGGTTTTGAAGTATGAAGCTTTCTTT
>TRBJ1-2|TRBV6-1|-|-
CASSEAGPVGYTF
TGTGCCAGCAGTGAGGCGGGACCCGTCGGCTACACCTTC
>TRBJ2-7|TRBV7-9|TRBD1|-
CASSLPGQGASYEQYF
TGTGCCAGCAGCTTACCGGGACAGGGGGCATCCTACGAGCAGTACTTC
>TRBJ1-6|TRBV14|-|-
CASSQDRSESPLHF
TGTGCCAGCAGCCAAGATAGGAGTGAGTCACCCCTCCACTTT
>TRBJ1-4|TRBV21-1|-|-
CASSNSKKGDRGPNEKLFF
TGTGCCAGCAGCAATTCCAAAAAGGGGGACAGGGGGCCTAATGAAAAACTGTTTTTT
>TRBJ2-3|TRBV30|-|-
CAWSRAGVSTDTQYF
TGTGCCTGGAGCCGCGCAGGGGTAAGCACAGATACGCAGTATTTT
>TRBJ2-7|TRBV30|TRBD1|-
CAWSLAPGQGPYEQYF
TGTGCCTGGAGTTTAGCCCCGGGACAGGGTCCGTACGAGCAGTACTTC
>TRBJ1-1|TRBV6-1|TRBD1|-
CASSEARGGQDTEAFF
TGTGCCAGCAGTGAAGCGAGGGGGGGACAGGACACTGAAGCTTTCTTT
>TRBJ2-7|TRBV28|-|-
CASSLRDEQYF
TGTGCCAGCAGTTTGAGGGACGAGCAGTACTTC
>TRBJ1-2|TRBV5-1|TRBD1|-
CASKAEQGADSYTF
TGCGCCAGCAAAGCAGAGCAGGGGGCAGACAGCTACACCTTC
>TRBJ1-3|TRBV20-1|-|-
CSGLTGNTIYF
TGCAGTGGACTGACTGGAAACACCATATATTTT
>TRBJ2-7|TRBV9|-|-
CASSPTAAPSDYEQYF
TGTGCCAGCAGCCCCACCGCGGCCCCCTCGGATTACGAGCAGTACTTC
>TRBJ2-3|TRBV5-4|TRBD1|-
CASSRQGGDTQYF
TGTGCCAGCAGTCGACAGGGGGGAGATACGCAGTATTTT
>TRBJ1-2|TRBV5-4|-|-
CASSPSGSYGYTF
TGTGCCAGCAGCCCGTCGGGGTCTTATGGCTACACCTTC
>TRBJ2-1|TRBV29-1|TRBD2|-
CSVEETRTSYEQFF
TGCAGCGTTGAAGAGACCCGGACTAGCTATGAGCAGTTCTTC
>TRBJ2-3|TRBV28|TRBD1|-
CASSKSGTGITDTQYF
TGTGCCAGCAGTAAGTCGGGGACAGGGATCACAGATACGCAGTATTTT
>TRBJ1-1|TRBV5-1|TRBD1|-
CASRRQGAGTEAFF
TGCGCCAGCAGGCGGCAGGGGGCGGGCACTGAAGCTTTCTTT
>TRBJ2-1|TRBV7-2|-|-
CASSLIGMRADEQFF
TGTGCCAGCAGCTTAATAGGTATGCGAGCGGATGAGCAGTTCTTC
>TRBJ2-7|TRBV28|TRBD1|-
CASSFEGTGNEQYF
TGTGCCAGCAGTTTTGAGGGGACAGGGAACGAGCAGTACTTC
>TRBJ1-4|TRBV28|-|-
CASIPGGTTNEKLFF
TGTGCCAGCATCCCCGGTGGGACTACTAATGAAAAACTGTTTTTT
>TRBJ1-5|TRBV9|-|-
CASSVGTVNQPQHF
TGTGCCAGCAGCGTAGGTACAGTCAATCAGCCCCAGCATTTT